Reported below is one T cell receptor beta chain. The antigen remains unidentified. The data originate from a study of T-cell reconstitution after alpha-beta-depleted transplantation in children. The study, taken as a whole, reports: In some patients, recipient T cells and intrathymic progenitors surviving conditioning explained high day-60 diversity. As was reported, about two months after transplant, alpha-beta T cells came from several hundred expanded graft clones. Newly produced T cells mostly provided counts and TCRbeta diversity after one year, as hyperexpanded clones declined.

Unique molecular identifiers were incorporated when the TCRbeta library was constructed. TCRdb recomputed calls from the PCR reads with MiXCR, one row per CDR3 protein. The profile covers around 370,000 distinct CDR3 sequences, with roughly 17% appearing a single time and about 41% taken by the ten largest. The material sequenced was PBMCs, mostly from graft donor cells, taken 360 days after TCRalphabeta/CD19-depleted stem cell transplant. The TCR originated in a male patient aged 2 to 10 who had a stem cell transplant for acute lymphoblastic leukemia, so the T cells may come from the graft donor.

CDR3 loop: CAIRWGGNTGELFF. The CDR3 nucleotides are TGTGCCATCAGATGGGGCGGGAACACCGGGGAGCTGTTTTTT. The chain uses TRBV10-3 and TRBJ2-2, with D perhaps matching TRBD1 (5 bases). The V end was cut by 6 bases, the J end by 1 base, with 9 bases between. This CDR3 region has 14 residues. Germline CDR1 reads ENHRY; CDR2 reads SYGVKD.